This T cell receptor (beta chain) was captured in a study of early T cells in non-severe SARS-CoV-2 infection. Via MiXCR, TCRdb re-called the 5' RACE reads, giving one row per CDR3 protein. The sample lists about 64,000 distinct CDR3 sequences; 8% to 9% were seen once. V was cut by 5 bases and J by 6 bases, with 11 bases left in between. This CDR3 comprises 13 residues. The V gene's germline CDR1 is SGHTA and CDR2 FQGNSA. The chain couples TRBV7-2 to TRBJ1-5; D uncertain. The sequence was collected from an adult who was a healthcare worker with PCR-confirmed SARS-CoV-2 infection or an uninfected control (not recorded which). Here the sequenced sample was whole blood, taken at baseline. CDR3 residues: CASSRDRVQPQHF. CDR3 coding DNA: TGTGCCAGCAGCCGAGATAGGGTTCAGCCCCAGCATTTT. Filled out from reference TRBV7-2 and TRBJ1-5, the complete variable domain reads GAGVSQSPSNKVTEKGKDVELRCDPISGHTALYWYRQSLGQGLEFLIYFQGNSAPDKSGLPSDRFSAERTGGSVSTLTIQRTQQEDSAVYLCASSRDRVQPQHFGDGTRLSIL.